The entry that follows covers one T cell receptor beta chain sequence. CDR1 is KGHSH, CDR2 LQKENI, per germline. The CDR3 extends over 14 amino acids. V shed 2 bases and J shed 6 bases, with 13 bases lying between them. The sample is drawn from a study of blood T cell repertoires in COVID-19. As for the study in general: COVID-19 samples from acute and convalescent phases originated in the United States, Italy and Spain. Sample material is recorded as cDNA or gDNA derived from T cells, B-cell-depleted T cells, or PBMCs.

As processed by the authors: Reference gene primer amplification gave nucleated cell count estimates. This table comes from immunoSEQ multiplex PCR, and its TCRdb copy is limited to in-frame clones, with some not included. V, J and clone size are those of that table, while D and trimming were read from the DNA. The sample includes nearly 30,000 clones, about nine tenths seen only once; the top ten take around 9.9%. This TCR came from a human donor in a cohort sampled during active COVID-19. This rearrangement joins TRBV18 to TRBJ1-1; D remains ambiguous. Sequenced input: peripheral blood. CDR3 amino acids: CASSPKYTPAEAFF. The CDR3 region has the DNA TGTGCCAGCTCACCAAAATACACCCCCGCTGAAGCTTTCTTT.